This T cell receptor beta chain comes out of a study of T-cell memory formation after mild COVID-19. The overall study: TCR clusters were mostly confined to one donor each. Study results and caveats: Detection of some responders pre-infection suggested pre-existing cross-reactive memory T cells participated.

As for this clonotype: The antigen remains undetermined.

UMIs and sample barcodes were carried by the TCR alpha and TCR beta cDNA libraries that 5'RACE produced using constant-segment primers. TCRdb passed the 5' RACE reads through MiXCR, listing each CDR3 protein once. The table has under 250,000 distinct CDR3 sequences, 8% to 10% seen once. This CDR3 is built from 13 residues. CDR1 and CDR2 (germline): ENHRY, SYGVKD. Losses at the gene ends were 8 bases for V and 8 bases for J; bases not matched to a gene: 9. Sequenced: PBMCs or a T cell subset sorted from them (not recorded which). The chain recombines TRBV10-3 with TRBJ2-1; 7 positions match TRBD1. The TCR comes from a young man who had mild COVID-19 (a few samples of this study predate the infection). Cell type and time point are not known. CDR3 sequence (DNA): TGTGCCATCCCTGGCGACAGGGCCCATGAGCAGTTCTTC. Amino acid sequence: CAIPGDRAHEQFF.